This T cell receptor beta chain emerged from a study of identical twins. TCRdb reprocessed the 5' RACE reads with MiXCR, giving one entry per CDR3 protein. The table includes 500,000 to 600,000 distinct CDR3 sequences, 22% detected once. The CDR3 is 15 residues long. Trimming removed 0 bases from V and 3 bases from J; junction bases left unmatched: 3. Germline assignment: CDR1 MNHEY and CDR2 SVGAGI. These same data were also listed under a study on T cells expressing NK-cell markers. Turning to that study: Repertoires of TCR beta were obtained from T cells sorted as CD3+CD56+NKG2C+, CD3+CD56+NKG2C- and CD3+CD56-NKG2C+. Seven HCMV-seropositive donors and one seronegative donor made up the eight sequenced donors. The CD3+CD56-NKG2C+ fraction of a few donors was likewise dominated by these clonotypes.

The rearrangement links TRBV6-5 to TRBJ2-7; the match to TRBD1 covers 9 bases. This clonotype was obtained from a woman aged 18-29 years in good health. The sample consisted of CD4+ T cells sorted from blood. The CDR3 region has the DNA TGTGCCAGCAGTTACTCCGGACAGGGGAACTACGAGCAGTACTTC. Translated, it gives CASSYSGQGNYEQYF.